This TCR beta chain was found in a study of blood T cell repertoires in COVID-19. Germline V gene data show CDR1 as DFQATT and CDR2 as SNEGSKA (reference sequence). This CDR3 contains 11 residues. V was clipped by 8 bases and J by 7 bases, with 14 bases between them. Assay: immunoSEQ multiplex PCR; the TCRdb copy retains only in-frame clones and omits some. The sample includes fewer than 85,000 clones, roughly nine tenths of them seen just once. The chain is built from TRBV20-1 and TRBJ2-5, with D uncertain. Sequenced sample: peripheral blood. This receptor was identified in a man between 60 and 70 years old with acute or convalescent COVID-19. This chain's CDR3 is CSPLVSATQYF. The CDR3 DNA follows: TGCAGTCCTCTAGTATCGGCGACCCAGTACTTC.